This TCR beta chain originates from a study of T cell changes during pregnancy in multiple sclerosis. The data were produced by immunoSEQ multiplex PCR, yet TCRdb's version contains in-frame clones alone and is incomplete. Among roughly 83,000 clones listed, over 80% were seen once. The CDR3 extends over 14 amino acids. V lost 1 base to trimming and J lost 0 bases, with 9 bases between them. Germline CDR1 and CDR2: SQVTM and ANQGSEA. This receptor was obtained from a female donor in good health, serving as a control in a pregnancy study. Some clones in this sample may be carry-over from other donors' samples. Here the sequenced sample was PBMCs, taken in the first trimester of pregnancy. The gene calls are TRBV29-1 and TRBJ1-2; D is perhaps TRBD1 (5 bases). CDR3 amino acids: CSVEGRQTNYGYTF. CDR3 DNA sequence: TGCAGCGTTGAAGGACGACAGACTAACTATGGCTACACCTTC.